This T cell receptor (beta chain) is from a study of beta chain features in type 1 diabetes. The CDR3 has 13 amino acids. The V gene's germline CDR1 is SGHTA and CDR2 FQGNSA. Trimming took off 5 bases at V and 6 bases at J, with 12 bases between the two ends. This clone has a handful of counts. A heparinised blood draw that averaged about 116 mL was obtained once from each donor. Sequencing targeted expressed TCRB transcripts, as all isolated RNA had been reverse transcribed. Each sample of naive, central memory or regulatory T cells had, on average, around 4 million reads. Sequenced by immunoSEQ multiplex PCR; TCRdb stores in-frame clones only, minus some. The table records 200,000 to 250,000 clones, roughly 30% of them present only once.

The sample consisted of central memory CD4+ T cells from blood. The TCR was taken from a man aged 30 to 45 in good health. The chain couples TRBV7-2 to TRBJ2-3; D is undetermined. In DNA, the CDR3 is TGTGCCAGCAGCCGAGACGTTGGGGATACGCAGTATTTT. Translating gives CASSRDVGDTQYF.